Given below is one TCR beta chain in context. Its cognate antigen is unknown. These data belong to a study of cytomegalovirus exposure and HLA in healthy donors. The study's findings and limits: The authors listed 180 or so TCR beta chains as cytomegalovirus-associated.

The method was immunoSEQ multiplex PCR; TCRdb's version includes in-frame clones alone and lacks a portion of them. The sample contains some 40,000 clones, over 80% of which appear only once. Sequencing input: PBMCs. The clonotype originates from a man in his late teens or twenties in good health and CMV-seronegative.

The CDR3 DNA follows: TGTGCCATCGCGGGATCTGGAGAGACCCAGTACTTC. Its protein is CAIAGSGETQYF. The V and J genes are TRBV10-3 and TRBJ2-5; tentatively, D is TRBD2 (6 bases). V was shortened by 8 bases and J by 4 bases, with 11 bases between the two germline ends. The CDR3 length is 12 residues. Looked up from germline, CDR1 is ENHRY and CDR2 is SYGVKD.